The T cell receptor beta chain described here comes from a study of blood T cell repertoires in COVID-19. For the study at large: Sources were T cells, B-cell-depleted T cells, or PBMCs; the material itself was cDNA or gDNA.

This table comes from immunoSEQ multiplex PCR, and its TCRdb copy is limited to in-frame clones, with some not included. The sample consists of more than 200,000 clones, more than 70% of them appearing once. V lost 5 bases, J lost 0 bases, and 14 bases lay in between. The CDR3 extends over 16 amino acids. CDR1 and CDR2 (germline): SGHVS, FNYEAQ. This chain uses TRBV7-6 with TRBJ2-1; TRBD2 might be the D (7 bases). The sequence derives from a woman in her twenties or thirties with COVID-19, enrolled during active disease. Sample: peripheral blood. CDR3 amino acids: CASSVRGGSSYNEQFF. DNA of the CDR3: TGTGCCAGCAGCGTCAGGGGCGGGAGCTCCTACAATGAGCAGTTCTTC.